This TCR beta chain was identified during a study of blood T cell repertoires in COVID-19 (dated by TCRdb to about 2020). With regard to the full study: The collaborator samples originated in the United States, Italy and Spain and spanned the acute and convalescent phases of COVID-19. Where available, HLA class I and class II types were taken from metadata supplied by the sample provider and were not determined by assay-based typing. The dataset comprised deeply sampled blood TCRbeta repertoires from subjects exposed to, actively infected with, or recovered from COVID-19. The samples were drawn from the first 160 participants of the ongoing ImmuneRACE study and from about 1,200 subjects provided by 6 global collaborators. The prospective study material was composed of cDNA or gDNA derived from T cells, B-cell-depleted T cells, or PBMCs. The repertoires were made available in a free public database intended to serve as a resource for research on the immune response to SARS-CoV-2. The sample metadata nearly always contained a de-identified subject ID, COVID-19 status, age in years and sex.

The collaborating institutions used their own protocols to collect whole blood in K2EDTA tubes. For TCRbeta analysis, collaborator samples were shipped as frozen whole blood, as isolated PBMCs, or as DNA extracted from either sample type. The germline V gene provides CDR1 MNHEY and CDR2 SVGAGI. Trimming accounts for 6 bases at V and 1 base at J, while the number of junction bases matched to no gene is 6. From its cysteine to its phenylalanine, the CDR3 spans 15 amino acids. Here the CDR3 DNA is all that survives: 45 bases in frame from base 1. TCRbeta CDR3 regions were amplified from genomic DNA using the immunoSEQ Assay, a bias-controlled multiplex PCR. Processing in the source paper ran as follows. The number of nucleated cells in each sample was estimated by amplification of reference gene primers within the assay. Sequence reads were collapsed and filtered to measure the absolute abundance of every unique TCRbeta CDR3 rearrangement. For each sample, productive Simpson clonality was calculated as the square root of Simpson's diversity index over productive rearrangements. TCRdb stores this immuneACCESS table with in-frame sequences only. Part of the clones is absent; in the studies checked, under half of the shortfall reflects unresolved V genes, and no reason is known for the rest. V, J and clone size derive from that table, while D and trimming were established from the DNA sequence. The sample includes some 70,000 clones, with roughly 84% observed a single time. Clones ranked in the top ten supply 2.5% to 3% of the sample.

Paper-wide results and their limitations: Clinical and demographic metadata were provided uncurated, with the amount varying by source and participant.

This clone was observed a single time. Its binding antigen is unknown. No qualities accompany the bases; no much larger clone lies one base away. Sequencing was carried out using peripheral blood. This receptor was obtained from a man between 65 and 80 years old with active or convalescent COVID-19. Here the chain combines TRBV6-5 and TRBJ2-7, and 10 junctional nucleotides match TRBD2. This receptor carries the CDR3 CASSPGLAPSYEQYF. The DNA sequence follows: TGTGCCAGCAGCCCGGGACTAGCGCCGTCCTACGAGCAGTACTTC.